What follows describes a single TCR beta chain. The antigen is unknown. This CDR3 spans 14 amino acids. The V end was cut by 1 base, the J end by 7 bases, with 14 bases between. Germline values: CDR1 SGHAT, CDR2 FQNNGV. Several immunoSEQ plates received, in even portions, the genomic DNA of each subset. DNA at around 200 ng, about 30,000 T cell genomes, went into sorted-subset replicate PCRs. Clones were read by immunoSEQ multiplex PCR, and TCRdb kept only the in-frame ones, dropping some. The data contain 1.4 million or so clones, 97% to 99% of them singletons. This sample is drawn from a study of shared clonotypes between healthy human individuals. Study observations and caveats: A generally larger estimated richness was seen in naive subsets than in memory subsets. Represented diversity (both genetic and exposure-history) was limited by the small number of donors.

Specimen: naive CD4+ T cells sorted from blood. Subset specified: CD45RA+ positively selected. This TCR derives from a young man in good health. V is TRBV11-2 and J is TRBJ2-7; D is possibly TRBD1 (7 bases). The CDR3 nucleotides read TGTGCCAGCAGCTTAGCCGACAGGGAGGCGGAGCAGTACTTC. Its protein is CASSLADREAEQYF.